Below are 3 T cell receptor beta chains sequenced from a single sample in a study of cytomegalovirus exposure and HLA in healthy donors (TCRdb year 2017). Receptors were amplified or captured by the immunoSEQ multiplex PCR assay. The multiplex PCR relied on a mix of 60 forward primers for TCR Vbeta segments and 13 reverse primers for TCR Jbeta segments. The table was pulled from immuneACCESS by TCRdb, which kept in-frame rearrangements only. Such tables lose some clones; where checked, under half of the loss comes from unresolved V genes, and the rest has no known cause. The sample table holds 100,000 to 150,000 clones. The top ten clonotypes cover around 2.9% of the sample. The sequenced sample consisted of PBMCs. The receptor set was obtained from a man aged 25 to 45 in good health and CMV-seronegative.

The rearrangement links TRBV5-6 to TRBJ2-7; TRBD2 matches at 9 bases. After removal of 1 base from V and 1 base from J, the junction contained 15 bases not matched to a gene. This CDR3 spans 19 amino acids. The germline CDR1 and CDR2 sequences are SGHDT and YYEEEE. The CDR3 nucleotides read TGTGCCAGCAGCTTGAGGGCGTTCGGGTTAGCGGGAGCTTCCTACGAGCAGTACTTC. Translation gives CASSLRAFGLAGASYEQYF.

V and J are TRBV30 and TRBJ2-7; D is perhaps TRBD2 (5 bases). Germline assignment: CDR1 GTSNPN and CDR2 SVGIG (reference sequence). The CDR3 runs 12 residues. The CDR3 loop is CATSVFGYEQYF. For the CDR3, the DNA is TGTGCAACTAGTGTGTTTGGATACGAGCAGTACTTC.

The V gene is TRBV30, the J gene TRBJ1-1; the D gene is possibly TRBD1 (5 bases). Deletions cut 5 bases from V and 4 bases from J, with 14 bases between. The CDR3 runs to 13 residues. Germline-derived CDR1 and CDR2 are GTSNPN and SVGIG (reference sequence). The CDR3 DNA reads as TGTGCCTGGGGGGGGGTAAAGGCCACTGAAGCTTTCTTT. Translated, it gives CAWGGVKATEAFF.